One and the same sample provided the 13 T cell receptor beta chains below, sequenced in a study of preoperative IRX-2 immunotherapy in early breast cancer. Here immunoSEQ multiplex PCR was the method, and the copy in TCRdb shows in-frame clones only, minus some. The table has about 32,000 clones, less than 90% seen once. Noted treatment: preoperative locoregional IRX-2 cytokine immunotherapy. The source was lymph node tissue, collected from a patient treated with IRX-2 immunotherapy. The receptor source for this set is a human donor with breast cancer.

The V call is TRBV5-1, the J call TRBJ1-1; D gene ambiguous. With 5 bases removed from V and 1 base from J, the gap between germline ends came to 12 bases. Germline V gene lookup returns CDR1 SGHRS and CDR2 YFSETQ. CDR3 length equals 14 residues. DNA of the CDR3: TGCGCCAGCAGGTCCGAATGGGGGAACACTGAAGCTTTCTTT. Translation gives CASRSEWGNTEAFF.

The chain recombines TRBV5-1 with TRBJ2-7; no reliable D call. Trimming shortened V by 0 bases and J by 4 bases, and 14 bases separated the two germline ends. Germline lookup yields CDR1 SGHRS and CDR2 YFSETQ. CDR3 size: 15 residues. The CDR3 DNA reads as TGCGCCAGCAGCTTGGAGGCCCGGCCGGTTTACGAGCAGTACTTC. It specifies CASSLEARPVYEQYF. The whole variable domain, filled in from reference TRBV5-1 and TRBJ2-7, reads KAGVTQTPRYLIKTRGQQVTLSCSPISGHRSVSWYQQTPGQGLQFLFEYFSETQRNKGNFPGRFSGRQFSNSRSEMNVSTLELGDSALYLCASSLEARPVYEQYFGPGTRLTVT.

The rearrangement uses TRBV2 and TRBJ1-5; the D gene is possibly TRBD1 (5 bases). This CDR3 comprises 13 residues. Looked up from germline, CDR1 is SNHLY and CDR2 is FYNNEI. V was pared by 8 bases and J by 4 bases, with 12 bases between. CDR3 amino acids: CASAGQLNQPQHF. The CDR3 nucleotides read TGTGCCAGCGCGGGGCAGCTAAATCAGCCCCAGCATTTT.

To note about this clone: Other DNA sequences in the same sample also yield this CDR3. V is TRBV28 and J is TRBJ2-5, with D possibly matching TRBD1 (5 bases). The CDR3 is 12 residues long. The germline V gene encodes CDR1 MDHEN and CDR2 SYDVKM. Trimming left V 4 bases short and J 2 bases short, with 5 bases between. CDR3 nucleotide sequence: TGTGCCAGCAGTTCAGGGCAAGAGACCCAGTACTTC. It specifies CASSSGQETQYF. The variable domain in full, completed from reference TRBV28 and TRBJ2-5, reads DVKVTQSSRYLVKRTGEKVFLECVQDMDHENMFWYRQDPGLGLRLIYFSYDVKMKEKGDIPEGYSVSREKKERFSLILESASTNQTSMYLCASSSGQETQYFGPGTRLLVL.

CDR3 nucleotide sequence: TGTGCCAGTAATCCGACAGGGGGCCTTTATGGCTACACCTTC. Protein: CASNPTGGLYGYTF. This chain links TRBV19 with TRBJ1-2; 10 bases line up with TRBD1. J was trimmed by 5 bases and V by 7 bases; bases with no gene match: 7. The CDR3 runs 14 residues. Looked up from germline, CDR1 is LNHDA and CDR2 is SQIVND (reference sequence).

This clone showed up just once. The chain is built from TRBV7-8 and TRBJ2-1; D is unresolved. CDR3 length equals 15 residues. Germline V lookup: CDR1 SGHVS, CDR2 FQNEAQ. The germline V and J ends were trimmed by 0 bases and 2 bases, with 8 bases remaining between them. CDR3 nucleotide sequence: TGTGCCAGCAGCTTAGCAGCTACGACCTACAATGAGCAGTTCTTC. Its translation: CASSLAATTYNEQFF. Based on the CDR3 plus reference TRBV7-8 and TRBJ2-1, the full variable domain is GAGVSQSPRYKVAKRGQDVALRCDPISGHVSLFWYQQALGQGPEFLTYFQNEAQLDKSGLPSDRFFAERPEGSVSTLKIQRTQQEDSAVYLCASSLAATTYNEQFFGPGTRLTVL.

The chain employs TRBV7-5 and TRBJ2-3. TRBV7-5 is given as a pseudogene. This CDR3 has 17 amino acids. The CDR3 region is CASSLSGDPVGSYTQYF. In nucleotides, the CDR3 is TGTGCCAGCAGCTTATCGGGCGACCCAGTAGGTTCATATACGCAGTATTTT.

The chain recombines TRBV10-3 with TRBJ2-2, with D perhaps TRBD1 or TRBD2 (5 bases each). This CDR3 comprises 14 residues. The ends were cut back, 10 bases at V and 5 bases at J, with 17 bases in the middle. Germline V gene data show CDR1 as ENHRY and CDR2 as SYGVKD. CDR3 nucleotides: TGTGCCAGCCTCCGGGACCCAAGAACCGGGGAGCTGTTTTTT. Encoded protein: CASLRDPRTGELFF.

V is TRBV28 and J is TRBJ2-7; D is perhaps TRBD1 or TRBD2 (5 bases each). The CDR3 consists of 13 residues. The germline V and J ends were trimmed by 5 bases and 10 bases, with 18 bases remaining between them. Per germline, CDR1 MDHEN and CDR2 SYDVKM. The CDR3 is CASSRAGARVQYF. The CDR3 DNA reads TGTGCCAGCAGTCGAGCCGGGGCGAGGGTACAGTACTTC.

The rearrangement uses TRBV18 and TRBJ2-7; no clear D. The CDR3 has 14 residues. Germline V gene sequence: CDR1 KGHSH, CDR2 LQKENI. The V and J ends lost 0 bases and 3 bases respectively, with 9 bases between them. This CDR3 is CASSPPGRGYEQYF. The CDR3, as DNA: TGTGCCAGCTCACCACCCGGAAGAGGCTACGAGCAGTACTTC.

This clone was found a few times. The rearrangement links TRBV12-5 to TRBJ1-2; D not certain. The V gene lost 1 base and the J gene lost 0 bases, with 12 bases spanning the gap. Germline CDR1 reads LGHNT; CDR2 reads FRNRAP. The length of the CDR3 is 16 residues. The CDR3 loop is CASGLGREPPNYGYTF. As DNA, the CDR3 is TGTGCTAGTGGTTTGGGTAGGGAACCCCCTAACTATGGCTACACCTTC.

The CDR3, as DNA: TGTGCCAGCAGAGAGGGCGGGACAAACTTGGCTTTCTTT. It is translated as CASREGGTNLAFF. The genes are TRBV18 and TRBJ1-1; possible D gene TRBD1, 6 bases. There are 13 residues in the CDR3. CDR1 is KGHSH, CDR2 LQKENI, per germline. V was trimmed by 8 bases and J by 11 bases, leaving 21 bases between them.

The J gene is TRBJ2-7, the V gene TRBV10-3, with D perhaps matching TRBD2 (5 bases). Trimming cost V 10 bases and J 3 bases, with 19 bases left between them. Germline V gene sequence: CDR1 ENHRY, CDR2 SYGVKD. This CDR3 is built from 14 residues. CDR3 amino acids: CASGHSGIYYEQYF. DNA for the CDR3: TGTGCCAGCGGCCACTCCGGGATTTACTACGAGCAGTACTTC.